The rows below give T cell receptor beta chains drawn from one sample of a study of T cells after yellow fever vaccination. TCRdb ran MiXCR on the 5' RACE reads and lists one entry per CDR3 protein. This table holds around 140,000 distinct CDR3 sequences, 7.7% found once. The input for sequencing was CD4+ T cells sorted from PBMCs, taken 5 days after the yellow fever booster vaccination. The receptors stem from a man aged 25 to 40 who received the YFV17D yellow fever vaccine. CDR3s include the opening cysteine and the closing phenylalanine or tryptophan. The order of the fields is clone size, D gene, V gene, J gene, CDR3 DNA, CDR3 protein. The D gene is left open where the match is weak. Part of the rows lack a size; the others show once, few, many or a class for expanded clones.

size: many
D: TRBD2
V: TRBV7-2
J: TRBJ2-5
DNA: TGTGCCAGCAGCCGTGGGACTAGCGGATACCAAGAGACCCAGTACTTC
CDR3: CASSRGTSGYQETQYF

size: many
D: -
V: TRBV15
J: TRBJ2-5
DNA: TGTGCCACCAGCAGAGATGGCCGGAGCGAAGAGACCCAGTACTTC
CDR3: CATSRDGRSEETQYF

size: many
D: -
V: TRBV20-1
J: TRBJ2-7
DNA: TGCAGTGCTGCCAACTCCTACGAGCAGTACTTC
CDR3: CSAANSYEQYF

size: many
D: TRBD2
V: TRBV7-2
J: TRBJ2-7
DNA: TGTGCCAGCAGCTTAGTCCAATTAGCGGGAGTCACCTACGAGCAGTACTTC
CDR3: CASSLVQLAGVTYEQYF

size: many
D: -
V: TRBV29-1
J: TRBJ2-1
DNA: TGCAGCGTGAGCGCGGGCCTCTCGGGAGAGCAGTTCTTC
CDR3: CSVSAGLSGEQFF

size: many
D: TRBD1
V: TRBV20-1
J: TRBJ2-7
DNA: TGCAGTGCTAGAGGGACAGGTTTTATAGAGCAGTACTTC
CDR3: CSARGTGFIEQYF

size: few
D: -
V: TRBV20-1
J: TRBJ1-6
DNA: TGCAGTGCTCCAAATAGGGGGAATAATTCACCCCTCCACTTT
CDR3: CSAPNRGNNSPLHF

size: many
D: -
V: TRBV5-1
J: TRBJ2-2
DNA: TGCGCCAGCAGCTTGGCTAGGTGGCAGAACACCGGGGAGCTGTTTTTT
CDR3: CASSLARWQNTGELFF

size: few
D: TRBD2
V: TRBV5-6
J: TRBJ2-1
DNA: TGTGCCAGCATCCTCTGGCCCTCCAGCGGGACTTTTAGGGAGCAGTTCTTC
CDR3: CASILWPSSGTFREQFF

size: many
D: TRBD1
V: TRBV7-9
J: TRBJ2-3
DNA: TGTGCCAGCAGCTTTATGAGGGGGCGAGCAGATACGCAGTATTTT
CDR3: CASSFMRGRADTQYF

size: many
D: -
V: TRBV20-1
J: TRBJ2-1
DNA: TGCAGTGCTGGAAGCGACTACAATGAGCAGTTCTTC
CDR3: CSAGSDYNEQFF

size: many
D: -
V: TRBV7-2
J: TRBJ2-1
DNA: TGTGCCAGCAGCCCATCGCTGAGGGAAGGCAATGAGCAGTTCTTC
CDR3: CASSPSLREGNEQFF

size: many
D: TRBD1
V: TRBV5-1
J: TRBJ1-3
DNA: TGCGCCAGCAGCTTGCTTATCCCGGGACAGTCCTCTGGAAACACCATATATTTT
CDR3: CASSLLIPGQSSGNTIYF

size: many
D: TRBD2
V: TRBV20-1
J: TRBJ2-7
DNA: TGCAGTGCCGAGATGACTAGCGGGAGGTACGAGCAGTACTTC
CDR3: CSAEMTSGRYEQYF

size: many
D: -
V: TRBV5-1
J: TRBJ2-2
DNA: TGCGCCAGCAGCTTGGCCGGGTACGGGGACACCGGGGAGCTGTTTTTT
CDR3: CASSLAGYGDTGELFF

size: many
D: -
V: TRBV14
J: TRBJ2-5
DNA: TGTGCCAGCAGCCAAACGGACCCCTGGACCCAGTACTTC
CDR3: CASSQTDPWTQYF

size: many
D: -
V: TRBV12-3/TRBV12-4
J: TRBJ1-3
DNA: TGTGCCAGCAGGGGGGGAGGCAGGGATAGGCTCTACACCATATATTTT
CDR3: CASRGGGRDRLYTIYF

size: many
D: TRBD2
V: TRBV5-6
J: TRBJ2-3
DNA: TGTGCCAGCAGTCGGAGGACTAGCGGATACACAGATACGCAGTATTTT
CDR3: CASSRRTSGYTDTQYF

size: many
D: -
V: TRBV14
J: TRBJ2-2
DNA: TGTGCCAGCAGCCAGGACCTCGAGAGGTACTTCGGGGAGCTGTTTTTT
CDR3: CASSQDLERYFGELFF

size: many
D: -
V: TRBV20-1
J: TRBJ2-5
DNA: TGCAGTGCTGCACGGGGGAAAGAGACCCAGTACTTC
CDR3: CSAARGKETQYF

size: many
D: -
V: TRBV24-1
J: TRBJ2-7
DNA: TGTGCCACCAGGCAAAAGAGGGACTACGAGCAGTACTTC
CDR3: CATRQKRDYEQYF

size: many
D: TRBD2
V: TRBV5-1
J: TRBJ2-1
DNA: TGCGCCAGCAGCCAGCGGACTAGCGGGACGGTCAATGAGCAGTTCTTC
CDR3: CASSQRTSGTVNEQFF

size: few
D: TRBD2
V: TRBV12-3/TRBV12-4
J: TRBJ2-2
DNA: TGTGCCAGCAGTTTAGAGCTAGCGGGATTCATCTGGGAGCTGTTTTTT
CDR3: CASSLELAGFIWELFF

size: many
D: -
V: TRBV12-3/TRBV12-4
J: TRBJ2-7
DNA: TGTGCCAGCAGTTTGGGGCAGGTGAACTACGAGCAGTACTTC
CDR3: CASSLGQVNYEQYF

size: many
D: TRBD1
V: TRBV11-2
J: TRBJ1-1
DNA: TGTGCCAGCAGCTTGCGGACAGGGAACACTGAAGCTTTCTTT
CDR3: CASSLRTGNTEAFF

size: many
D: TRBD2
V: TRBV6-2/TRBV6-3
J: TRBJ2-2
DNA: TGTGCCAGCACTCCTAGCGGGAGAGGTACCGGGGAGCTGTTTTTT
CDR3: CASTPSGRGTGELFF

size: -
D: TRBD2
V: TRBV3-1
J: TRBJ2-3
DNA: TGTGCCACCTGCCAACGTAGCGGGAGGGCCGTAACGCAGTATTTT
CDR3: CATCQRSGRAVTQYF

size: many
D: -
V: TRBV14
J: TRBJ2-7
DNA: TGTGCCAGCAGCTTGGAGTACAGGTCCTACGAGCAGTACTTC
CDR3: CASSLEYRSYEQYF

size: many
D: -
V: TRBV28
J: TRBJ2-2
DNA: TGTGCCAGCAGTTTTCAGACCGGGGAGCTGTTTTTT
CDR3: CASSFQTGELFF

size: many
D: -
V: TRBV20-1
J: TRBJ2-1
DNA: TGCAGTGCTAGACGGGGAGGATTTTACAATGAGCAGTTCTTC
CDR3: CSARRGGFYNEQFF

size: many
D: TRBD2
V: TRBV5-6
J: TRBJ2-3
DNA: TGTGCCAGCTCGAGCGGGAATGCGTTTGCAGATACGCAGTATTTT
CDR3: CASSSGNAFADTQYF

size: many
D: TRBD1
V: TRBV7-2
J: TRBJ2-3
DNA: TGTGCCAGCAGGATCGCTATTGGACAGGGGCTTGCGGATACGCAGTATTTT
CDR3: CASRIAIGQGLADTQYF

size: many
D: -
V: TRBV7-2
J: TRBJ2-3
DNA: TGTGCCAGCAGCTTTTTCACAGATACGCAGTATTTT
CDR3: CASSFFTDTQYF

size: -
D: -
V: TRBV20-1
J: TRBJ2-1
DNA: TGCAGTGCTAGTTCCGGGAGTACTGAGCAGTTCTTC
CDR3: CSASSGSTEQFF

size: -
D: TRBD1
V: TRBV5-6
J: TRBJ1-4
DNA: TGTGCCAGCAGCTTGGTGACACCGGGACAGGCTAATGAAAAACTGTTTTTT
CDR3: CASSLVTPGQANEKLFF

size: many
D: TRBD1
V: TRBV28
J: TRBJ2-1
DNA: TGTGCCAGCAGTACGCCCTGGGACAGGGGCTTCAGCTCCTACAATGAGCAGTTCTTC
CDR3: CASSTPWDRGFSSYNEQFF

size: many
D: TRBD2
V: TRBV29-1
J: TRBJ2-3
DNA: TGCAGCGTGAAAAGACTAGCGGGAGCCGGAGATACGCAGTATTTT
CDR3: CSVKRLAGAGDTQYF

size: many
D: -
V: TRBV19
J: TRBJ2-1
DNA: TGTGCCAGTAGTACGGTACACAATGAGCAGTTCTTC
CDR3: CASSTVHNEQFF

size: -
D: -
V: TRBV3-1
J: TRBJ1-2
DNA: TGTGCCAGCAGACAAAGTGAGGGGGGCTACACCTTC
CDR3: CASRQSEGGYTF

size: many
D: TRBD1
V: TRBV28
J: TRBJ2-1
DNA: TGTGCCAGCAGTTGGGACAGTTACAATGAGCAGTTCTTC
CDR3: CASSWDSYNEQFF

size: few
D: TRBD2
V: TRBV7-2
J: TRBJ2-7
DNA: TGTGCCAGCAGCTTCGGGGGGGGTGTGGGCGAGCAGTACTTC
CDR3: CASSFGGGVGEQYF

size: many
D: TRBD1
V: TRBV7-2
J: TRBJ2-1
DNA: TGTGCCAGCAGGTTCCAACCGGGACAGGGAGGTGATGAGCAGTTCTTC
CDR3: CASRFQPGQGGDEQFF

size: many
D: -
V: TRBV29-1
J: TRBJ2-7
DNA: TGCAGCGTGGGGGCAGGGGCATTAACCTACGAGCAGTACTTC
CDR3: CSVGAGALTYEQYF

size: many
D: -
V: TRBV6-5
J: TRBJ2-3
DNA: TGTGCCAGCAGACTAACTTTTACCACAGATACGCAGTATTTT
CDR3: CASRLTFTTDTQYF

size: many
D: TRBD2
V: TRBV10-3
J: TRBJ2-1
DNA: TGTGCCACACTAGCGGGAGGTTCTGGGAATGAGCAGTTCTTC
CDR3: CATLAGGSGNEQFF

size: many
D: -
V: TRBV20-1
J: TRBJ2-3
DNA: TGCAGTGCTAGGATCGGGACGGGCACAGATACGCAGTATTTT
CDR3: CSARIGTGTDTQYF

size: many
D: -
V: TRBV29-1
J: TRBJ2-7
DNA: TGCAGCGTCACGGGGGGACAGGACTCCTACGAGCAGTACTTC
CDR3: CSVTGGQDSYEQYF

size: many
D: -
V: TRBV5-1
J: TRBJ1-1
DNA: TGCGCCAGCAGCTCGGAGCCGGAGGGGCACGTTTTCTTT
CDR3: CASSSEPEGHVFF

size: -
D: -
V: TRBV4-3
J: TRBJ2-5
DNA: TGCGCCAGCTCCGGGGCCCAAGAGACCCAGTACTTC
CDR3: CASSGAQETQYF